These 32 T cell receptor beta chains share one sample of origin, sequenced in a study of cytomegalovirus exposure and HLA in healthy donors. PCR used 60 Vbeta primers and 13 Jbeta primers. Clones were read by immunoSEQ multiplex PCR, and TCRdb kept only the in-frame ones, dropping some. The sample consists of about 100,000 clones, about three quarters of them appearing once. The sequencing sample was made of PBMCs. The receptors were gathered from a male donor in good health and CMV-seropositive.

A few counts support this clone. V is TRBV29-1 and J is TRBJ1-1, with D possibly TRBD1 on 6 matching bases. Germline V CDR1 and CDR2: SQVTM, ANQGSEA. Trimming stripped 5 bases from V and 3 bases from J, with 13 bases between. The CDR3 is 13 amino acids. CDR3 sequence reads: CSVQIGGDTEAFF. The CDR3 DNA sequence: TGCAGCGTTCAAATAGGGGGGGACACTGAAGCTTTCTTT.

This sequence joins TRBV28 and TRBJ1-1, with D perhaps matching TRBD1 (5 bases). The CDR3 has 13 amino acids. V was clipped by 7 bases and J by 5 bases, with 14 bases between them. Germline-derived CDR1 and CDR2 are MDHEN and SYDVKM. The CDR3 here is CASTEPGGTEAFF. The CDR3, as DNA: TGTGCCAGCACCGAACCCGGGGGAACTGAAGCTTTCTTT.

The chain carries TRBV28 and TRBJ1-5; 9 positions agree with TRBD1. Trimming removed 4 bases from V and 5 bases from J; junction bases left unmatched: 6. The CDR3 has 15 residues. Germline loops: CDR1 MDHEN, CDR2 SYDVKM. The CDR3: CASSSGTGQHQPQHF. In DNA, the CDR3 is TGTGCCAGCAGTTCCGGGACAGGGCAGCATCAGCCCCAGCATTTT.

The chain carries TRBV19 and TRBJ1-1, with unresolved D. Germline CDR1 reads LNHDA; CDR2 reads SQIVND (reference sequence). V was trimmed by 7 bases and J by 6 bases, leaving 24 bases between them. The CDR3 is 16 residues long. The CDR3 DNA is TGTGCCAGTATCCCAGTTTCCCGGAAAACGGAGGCTGAAGCTTTCTTT. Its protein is CASIPVSRKTEAEAFF.

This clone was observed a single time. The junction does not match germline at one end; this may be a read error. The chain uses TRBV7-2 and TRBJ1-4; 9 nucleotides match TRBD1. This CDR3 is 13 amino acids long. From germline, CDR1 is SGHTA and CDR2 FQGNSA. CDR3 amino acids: CASSPFLGDRVNF. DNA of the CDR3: TGTGCCAGCAGCCCCTTTCTTGGGGACAGGGTCAATTTT.

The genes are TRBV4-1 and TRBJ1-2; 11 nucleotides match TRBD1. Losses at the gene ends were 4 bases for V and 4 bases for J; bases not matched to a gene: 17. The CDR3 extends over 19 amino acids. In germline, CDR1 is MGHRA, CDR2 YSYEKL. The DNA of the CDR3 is TGCGCCAGCAGCCCAAAAACAGGACAGGGGGCCCTCGAGATCTATGGCTACACCTTC. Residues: CASSPKTGQGALEIYGYTF.

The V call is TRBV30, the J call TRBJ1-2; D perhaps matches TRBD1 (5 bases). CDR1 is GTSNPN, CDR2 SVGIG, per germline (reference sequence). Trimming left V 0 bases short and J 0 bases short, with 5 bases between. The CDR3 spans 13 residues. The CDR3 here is CAWSVTANYGYTF. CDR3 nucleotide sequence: TGTGCCTGGAGTGTGACAGCTAACTATGGCTACACCTTC. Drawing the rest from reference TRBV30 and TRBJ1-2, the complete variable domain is SQTIHQWPATLVQPVGSPLSLECTVEGTSNPNLYWYRQAAGRGLQLLFYSVGIGQISSEVPQNLSASRPQDRQFILSSKKLLLSDSGFYLCAWSVTANYGYTFGSGTRLTVV.

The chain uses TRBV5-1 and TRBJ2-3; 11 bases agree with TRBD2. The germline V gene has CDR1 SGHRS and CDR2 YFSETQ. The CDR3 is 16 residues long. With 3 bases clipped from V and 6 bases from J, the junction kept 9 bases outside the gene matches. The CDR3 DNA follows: TGCGCCAGCAGCTGGACTAGCGGGCCCGGTGCGGATACGCAGTATTTT. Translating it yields CASSWTSGPGADTQYF. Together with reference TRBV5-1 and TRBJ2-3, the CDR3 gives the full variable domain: KAGVTQTPRYLIKTRGQQVTLSCSPISGHRSVSWYQQTPGQGLQFLFEYFSETQRNKGNFPGRFSGRQFSNSRSEMNVSTLELGDSALYLCASSWTSGPGADTQYFGPGTRLTVL.

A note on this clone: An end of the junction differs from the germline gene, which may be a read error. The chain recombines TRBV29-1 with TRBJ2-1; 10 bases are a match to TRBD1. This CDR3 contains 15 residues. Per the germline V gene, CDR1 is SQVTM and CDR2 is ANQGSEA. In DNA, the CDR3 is TGCAGCGTCGGCCGGGACAGGGGCCACTACGATGAGCAGTTCTTC. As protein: CSVGRDRGHYDEQFF.

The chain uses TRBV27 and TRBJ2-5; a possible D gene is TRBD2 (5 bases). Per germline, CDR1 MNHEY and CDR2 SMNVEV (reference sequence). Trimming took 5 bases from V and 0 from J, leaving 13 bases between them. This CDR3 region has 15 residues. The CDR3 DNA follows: TGTGCCAGCAGTCAACTACTAGAGTACCAAGAGACCCAGTACTTC. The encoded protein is CASSQLLEYQETQYF.

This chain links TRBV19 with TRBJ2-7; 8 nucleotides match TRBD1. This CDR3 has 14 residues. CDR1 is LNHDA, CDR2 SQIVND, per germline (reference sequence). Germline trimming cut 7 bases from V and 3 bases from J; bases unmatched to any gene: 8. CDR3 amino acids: CASTGTGGDYEQYF. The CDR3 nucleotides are TGTGCCAGTACCGGGACAGGAGGAGACTACGAGCAGTACTTC.

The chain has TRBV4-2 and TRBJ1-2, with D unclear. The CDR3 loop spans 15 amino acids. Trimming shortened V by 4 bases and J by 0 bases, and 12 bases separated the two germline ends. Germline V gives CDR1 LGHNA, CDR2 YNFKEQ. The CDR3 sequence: CASSLITGANYGYTF. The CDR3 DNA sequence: TGTGCCAGCAGCCTTATAACGGGAGCTAACTATGGCTACACCTTC.

The CDR3 sequence: CASSGGQNYEQYF. CDR3 coding DNA: TGTGCCAGCAGTGGGGGACAGAACTACGAGCAGTACTTC. This chain uses TRBV6-1 with TRBJ2-7, with 7 positions matching TRBD1. The CDR3 covers 13 residues. Germline trimming cut 4 bases from V and 3 bases from J; bases unmatched to any gene: 3. CDR1 MNHNS and CDR2 SASEGT come from the germline V gene.

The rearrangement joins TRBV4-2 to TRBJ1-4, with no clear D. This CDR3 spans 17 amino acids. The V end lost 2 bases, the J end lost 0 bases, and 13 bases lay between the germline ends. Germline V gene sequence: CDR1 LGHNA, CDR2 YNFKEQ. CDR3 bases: TGTGCCAGCAGCCAACCACCTAGCAGTGCAACTAATGAAAAACTGTTTTTT. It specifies CASSQPPSSATNEKLFF.

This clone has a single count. DNA of the CDR3: TGTGCCAGCAGCCCTGGGGGCCCCTACAATGAGCAGTTCTTC. Translated, it gives CASSPGGPYNEQFF. This chain uses TRBV7-2 with TRBJ2-1; D might be TRBD1 (6 bases). The V gene's germline CDR1 is SGHTA and CDR2 FQGNSA. The CDR3 length is 14 residues. The ends were cut back, 5 bases at V and 2 bases at J, with 10 bases in the middle.

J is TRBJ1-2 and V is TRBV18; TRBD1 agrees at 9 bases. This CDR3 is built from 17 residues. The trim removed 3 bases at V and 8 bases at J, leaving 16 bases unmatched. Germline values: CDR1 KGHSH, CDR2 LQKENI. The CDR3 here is CASSPKVQTGGKSGYTF. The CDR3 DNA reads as TGTGCCAGCTCACCCAAGGTTCAAACAGGGGGCAAGTCGGGCTACACCTTC.

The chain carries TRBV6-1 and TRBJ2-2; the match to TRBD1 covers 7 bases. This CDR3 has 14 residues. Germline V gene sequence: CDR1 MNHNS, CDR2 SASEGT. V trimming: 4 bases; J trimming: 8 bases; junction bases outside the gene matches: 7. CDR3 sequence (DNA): TGTGCCAGCAGTGGGGACAGTCTGATGGGGGAGCTGTTTTTT. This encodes CASSGDSLMGELFF.

The DNA for the CDR3 is TGTGCCAGCAGCTTAGATCGCGGATACGGCTACACCTTC. It translates to CASSLDRGYGYTF. This chain links TRBV11-3 with TRBJ1-2; D is uncertain. The CDR3 totals 13 residues. Germline CDR1 is SGHNT and CDR2 is YENEEA. Trimming left V 0 bases short and J 8 bases short, with 10 bases between.

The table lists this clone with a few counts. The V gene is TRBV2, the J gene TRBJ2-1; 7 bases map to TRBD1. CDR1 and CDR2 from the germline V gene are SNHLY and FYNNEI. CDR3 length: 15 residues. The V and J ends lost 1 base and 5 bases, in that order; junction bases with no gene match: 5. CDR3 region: CASSEDRGGDNEQFF. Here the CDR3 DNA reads TGTGCCAGCAGTGAAGACAGGGGTGGTGACAATGAGCAGTTCTTC.

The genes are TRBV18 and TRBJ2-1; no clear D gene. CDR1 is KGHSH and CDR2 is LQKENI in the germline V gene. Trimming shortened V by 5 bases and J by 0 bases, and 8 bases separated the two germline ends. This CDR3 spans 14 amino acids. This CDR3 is CASSWQSSYNEQFF. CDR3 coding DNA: TGTGCCAGCTCATGGCAAAGCTCCTACAATGAGCAGTTCTTC. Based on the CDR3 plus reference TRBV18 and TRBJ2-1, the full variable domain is NAGVMQNPRHLVRRRGQEARLRCSPMKGHSHVYWYRQLPEEGLKFMVYLQKENIIDESGMPKERFSAEFPKEGPSILRIQQVVRGDSAAYFCASSWQSSYNEQFFGPGTRLTVL.

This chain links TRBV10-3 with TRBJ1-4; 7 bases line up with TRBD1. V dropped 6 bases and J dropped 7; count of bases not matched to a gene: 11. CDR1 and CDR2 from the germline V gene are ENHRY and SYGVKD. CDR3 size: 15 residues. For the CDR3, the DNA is TGTGCCATCAGCGCAAACAGGGGTTCCTCTGAAAAACTGTTTTTT. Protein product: CAISANRGSSEKLFF.

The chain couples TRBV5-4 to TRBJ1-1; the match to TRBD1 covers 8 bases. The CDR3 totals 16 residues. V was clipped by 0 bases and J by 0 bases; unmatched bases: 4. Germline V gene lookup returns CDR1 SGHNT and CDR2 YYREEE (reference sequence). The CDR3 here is CASSLGQGLMNTEAFF. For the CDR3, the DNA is TGTGCCAGCAGCTTGGGACAGGGGCTTATGAACACTGAAGCTTTCTTT.

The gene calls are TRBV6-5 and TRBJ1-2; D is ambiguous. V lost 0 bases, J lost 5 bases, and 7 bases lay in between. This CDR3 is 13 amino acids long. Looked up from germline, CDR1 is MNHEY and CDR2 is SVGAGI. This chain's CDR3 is CASSYSPGYGYTF. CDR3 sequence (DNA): TGTGCCAGCAGTTACTCTCCGGGTTATGGCTACACCTTC.

CDR3 protein: CAISESINEQFF. The CDR3 DNA reads TGTGCCATCAGTGAGTCCATTAATGAGCAGTTCTTC. The chain uses TRBV10-3 and TRBJ2-1; no firm D call. CDR3 length: 12 residues. The germline V and J ends were trimmed by 0 bases and 7 bases, with 4 bases remaining between them. Germline CDR1 ENHRY, CDR2 SYGVKD.

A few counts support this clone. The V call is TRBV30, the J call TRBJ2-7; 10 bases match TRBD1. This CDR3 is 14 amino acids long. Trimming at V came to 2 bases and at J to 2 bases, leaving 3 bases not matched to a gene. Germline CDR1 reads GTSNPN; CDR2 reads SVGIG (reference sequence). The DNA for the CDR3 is TGTGCCTGGAGTCGGACAGGGGGTCCCTACGAGCAGTACTTC. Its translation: CAWSRTGGPYEQYF.

The CDR3, as DNA: TGTGCTAGTGGTTTGGTAAAGGGAGGTCCGTACAATCAGCCCCAGCATTTT. It encodes CASGLVKGGPYNQPQHF. This chain uses TRBV12-5 with TRBJ1-5, with D unclear. The CDR3 sequence is 17 residues long. Trimming left V 0 bases short and J 3 bases short, with 15 bases between. Germline CDR1 reads LGHNT; CDR2 reads FRNRAP.

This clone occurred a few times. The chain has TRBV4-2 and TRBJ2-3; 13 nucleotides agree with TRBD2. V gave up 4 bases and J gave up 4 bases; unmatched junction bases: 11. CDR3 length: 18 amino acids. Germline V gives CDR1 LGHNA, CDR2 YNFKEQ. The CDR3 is CASSRWTGTSGAADTQYF. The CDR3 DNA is TGTGCCAGCAGCCGTTGGACCGGGACTAGCGGGGCCGCAGATACGCAGTATTTT.

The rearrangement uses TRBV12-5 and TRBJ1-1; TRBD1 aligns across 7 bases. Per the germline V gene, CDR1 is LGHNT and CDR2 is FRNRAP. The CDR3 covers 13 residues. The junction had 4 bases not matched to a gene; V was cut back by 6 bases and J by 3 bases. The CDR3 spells CASGRGQDTEAFF. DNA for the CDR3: TGTGCTAGTGGAAGGGGGCAGGACACTGAAGCTTTCTTT.

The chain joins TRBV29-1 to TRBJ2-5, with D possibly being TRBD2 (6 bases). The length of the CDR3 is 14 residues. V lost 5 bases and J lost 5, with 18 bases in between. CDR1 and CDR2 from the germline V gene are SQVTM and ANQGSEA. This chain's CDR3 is CSVMGLHPRETQYF. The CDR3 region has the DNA TGCAGCGTTATGGGACTGCACCCTCGGGAGACCCAGTACTTC.

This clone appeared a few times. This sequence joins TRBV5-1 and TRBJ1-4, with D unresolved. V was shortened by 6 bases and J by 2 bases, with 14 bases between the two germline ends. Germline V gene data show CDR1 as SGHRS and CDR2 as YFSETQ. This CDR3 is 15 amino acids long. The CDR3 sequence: CASKMRSGTNEKLFF. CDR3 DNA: TGCGCCAGCAAAATGAGGTCCGGCACTAATGAAAAACTGTTTTTT.

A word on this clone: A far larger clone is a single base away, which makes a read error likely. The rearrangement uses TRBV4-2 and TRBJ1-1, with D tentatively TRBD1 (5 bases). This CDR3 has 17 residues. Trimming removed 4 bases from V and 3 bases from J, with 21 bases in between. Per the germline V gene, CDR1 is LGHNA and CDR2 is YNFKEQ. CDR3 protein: CASSPRDAPGVDTEAFF. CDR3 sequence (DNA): TGTGCCAGCAGCCCCCGCGACGCGCCGGGGGTCGACACTGAAGCTTTCTTT.

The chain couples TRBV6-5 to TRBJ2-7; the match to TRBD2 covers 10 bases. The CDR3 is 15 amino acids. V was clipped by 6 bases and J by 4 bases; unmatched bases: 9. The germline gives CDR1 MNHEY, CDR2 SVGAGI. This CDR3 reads CASSKPLAGTYEQYF. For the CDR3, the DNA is TGTGCCAGCAGCAAACCACTAGCGGGGACTTACGAGCAGTACTTC.